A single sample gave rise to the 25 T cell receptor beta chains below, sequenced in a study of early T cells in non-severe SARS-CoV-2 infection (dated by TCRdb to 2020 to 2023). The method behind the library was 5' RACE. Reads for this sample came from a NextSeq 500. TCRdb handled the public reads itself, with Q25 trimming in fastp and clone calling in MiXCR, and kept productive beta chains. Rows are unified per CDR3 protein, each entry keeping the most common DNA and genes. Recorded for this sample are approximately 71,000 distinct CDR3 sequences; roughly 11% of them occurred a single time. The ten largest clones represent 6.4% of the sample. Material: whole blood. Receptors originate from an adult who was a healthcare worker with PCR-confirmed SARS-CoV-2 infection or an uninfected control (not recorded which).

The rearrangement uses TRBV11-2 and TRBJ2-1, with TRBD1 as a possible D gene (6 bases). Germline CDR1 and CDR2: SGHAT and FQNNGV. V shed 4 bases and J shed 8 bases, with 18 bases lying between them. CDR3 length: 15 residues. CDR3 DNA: TGTGCCAGCAGCTCCAGGGGCCTCACGAGGGATGAGCAGTTCTTC. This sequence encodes CASSSRGLTRDEQFF.

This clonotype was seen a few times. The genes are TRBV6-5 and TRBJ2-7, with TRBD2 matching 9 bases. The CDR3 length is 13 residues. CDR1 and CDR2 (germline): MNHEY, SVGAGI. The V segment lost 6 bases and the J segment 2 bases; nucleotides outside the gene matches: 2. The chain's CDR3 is CASRSGRTYEQYF. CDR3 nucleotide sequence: TGTGCCAGCAGGAGCGGGAGGACCTACGAGCAGTACTTC.

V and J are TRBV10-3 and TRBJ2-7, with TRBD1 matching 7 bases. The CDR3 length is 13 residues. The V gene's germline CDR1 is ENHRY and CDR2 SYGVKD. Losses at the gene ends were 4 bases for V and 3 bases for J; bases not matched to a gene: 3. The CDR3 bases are TGTGCCATCAGTGGGGGACAGAACTACGAGCAGTACTTC. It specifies CAISGGQNYEQYF.

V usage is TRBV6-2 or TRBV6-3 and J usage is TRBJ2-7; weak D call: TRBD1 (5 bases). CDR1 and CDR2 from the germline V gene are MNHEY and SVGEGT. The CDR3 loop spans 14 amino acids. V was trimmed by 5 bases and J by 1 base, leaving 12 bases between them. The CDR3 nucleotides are TGTGCCAGCAGTGCACCAGGGTTTTCCTACGAGCAGTACTTC. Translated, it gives CASSAPGFSYEQYF.

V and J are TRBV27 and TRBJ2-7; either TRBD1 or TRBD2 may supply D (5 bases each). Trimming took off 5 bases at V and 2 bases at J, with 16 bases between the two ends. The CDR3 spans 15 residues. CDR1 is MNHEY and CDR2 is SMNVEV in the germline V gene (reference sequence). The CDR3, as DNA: TGTGCCAGCAGTCCCCTGGGGGTAGCGCCCTACGAGCAGTACTTC. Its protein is CASSPLGVAPYEQYF.

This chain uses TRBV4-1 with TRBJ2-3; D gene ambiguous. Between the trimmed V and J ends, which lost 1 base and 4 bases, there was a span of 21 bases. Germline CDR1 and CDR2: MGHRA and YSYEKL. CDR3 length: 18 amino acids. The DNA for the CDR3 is TGCGCCAGCAGCCAAGTAATATTTATGGCCCCTCCGGCAGATACGCAGTATTTT. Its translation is CASSQVIFMAPPADTQYF.

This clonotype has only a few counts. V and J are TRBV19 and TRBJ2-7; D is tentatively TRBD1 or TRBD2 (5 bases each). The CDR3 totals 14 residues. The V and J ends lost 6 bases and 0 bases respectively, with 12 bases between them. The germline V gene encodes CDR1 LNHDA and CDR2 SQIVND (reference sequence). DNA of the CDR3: TGTGCCAGTAGAGCGGACACAAGCTCCTACGAGCAGTACTTC. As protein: CASRADTSSYEQYF.

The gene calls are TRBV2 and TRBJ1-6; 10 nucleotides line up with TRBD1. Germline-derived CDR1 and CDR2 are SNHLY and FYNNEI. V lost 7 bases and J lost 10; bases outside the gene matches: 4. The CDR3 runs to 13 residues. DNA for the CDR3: TGTGCCAGCACCCGGGACAGGGGATCACCCCTCCACTTT. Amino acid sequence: CASTRDRGSPLHF.

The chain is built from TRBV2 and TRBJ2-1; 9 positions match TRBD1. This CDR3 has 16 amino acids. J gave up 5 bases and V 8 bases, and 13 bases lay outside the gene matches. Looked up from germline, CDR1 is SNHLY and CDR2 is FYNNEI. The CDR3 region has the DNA TGTGCCAGCGGGACAGGGTTGCGGACGGGGGACAATGAGCAGTTCTTC. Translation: CASGTGLRTGDNEQFF.

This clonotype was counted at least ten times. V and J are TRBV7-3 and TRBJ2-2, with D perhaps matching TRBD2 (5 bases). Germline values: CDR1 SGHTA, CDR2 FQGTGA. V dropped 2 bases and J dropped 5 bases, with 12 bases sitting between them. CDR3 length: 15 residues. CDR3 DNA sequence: TGTGCCAGCAGCTTAGAGGGAGTAAATACCGGGGAGCTGTTTTTT. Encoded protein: CASSLEGVNTGELFF.

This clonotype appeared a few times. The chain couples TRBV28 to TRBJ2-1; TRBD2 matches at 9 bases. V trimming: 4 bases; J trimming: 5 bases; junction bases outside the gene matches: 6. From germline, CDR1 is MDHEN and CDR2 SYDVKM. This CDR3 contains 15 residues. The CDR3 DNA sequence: TGTGCCAGCAGTTCCGTAGCGGGGGACAACAATGAGCAGTTCTTC. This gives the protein CASSSVAGDNNEQFF.

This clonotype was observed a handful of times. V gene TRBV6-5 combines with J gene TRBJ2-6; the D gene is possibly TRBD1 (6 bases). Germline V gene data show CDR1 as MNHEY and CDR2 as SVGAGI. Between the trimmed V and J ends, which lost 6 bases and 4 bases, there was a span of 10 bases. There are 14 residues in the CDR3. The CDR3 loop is CASSNRVGANVLTF. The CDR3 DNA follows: TGTGCCAGCAGCAACAGGGTGGGGGCCAACGTCCTGACTTTC.

The CDR3 here is CASSHTGTGWNEQYF. Here the CDR3 DNA reads TGTGCCAGCAGCCATACCGGGACAGGATGGAACGAGCAGTACTTC. The chain combines TRBV7-9 with TRBJ2-7; TRBD1 matches at 8 bases. Trimming took 5 bases from V and 5 from J; bases not matched to a gene: 11. The CDR3 length is 15 residues. Germline CDR1 reads SEHNR; CDR2 reads FQNEAQ (reference sequence).

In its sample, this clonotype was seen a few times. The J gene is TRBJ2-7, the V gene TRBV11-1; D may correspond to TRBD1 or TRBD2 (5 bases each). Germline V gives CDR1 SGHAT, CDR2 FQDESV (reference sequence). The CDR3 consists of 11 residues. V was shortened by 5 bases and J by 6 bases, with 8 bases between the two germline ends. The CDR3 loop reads CASSRGREQYF. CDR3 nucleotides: TGTGCCAGCAGCAGGGGACGCGAGCAGTACTTC.

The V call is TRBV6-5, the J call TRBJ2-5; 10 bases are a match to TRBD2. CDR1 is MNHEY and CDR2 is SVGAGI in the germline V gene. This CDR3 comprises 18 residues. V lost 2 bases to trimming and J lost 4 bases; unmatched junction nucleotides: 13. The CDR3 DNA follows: TGTGCCAGCAGTTACGTGGCTAGCGGGAGTCTGGTTGCAGAGACCCAGTACTTC. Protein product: CASSYVASGSLVAETQYF.

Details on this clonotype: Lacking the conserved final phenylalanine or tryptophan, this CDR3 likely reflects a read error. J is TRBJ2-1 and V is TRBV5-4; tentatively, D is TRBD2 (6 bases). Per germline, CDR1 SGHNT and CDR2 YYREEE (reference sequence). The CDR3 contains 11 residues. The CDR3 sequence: CACTRRVEQFL. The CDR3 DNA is TGTGCATGTACTCGGAGGGTTGAGCAGTTCCTC.

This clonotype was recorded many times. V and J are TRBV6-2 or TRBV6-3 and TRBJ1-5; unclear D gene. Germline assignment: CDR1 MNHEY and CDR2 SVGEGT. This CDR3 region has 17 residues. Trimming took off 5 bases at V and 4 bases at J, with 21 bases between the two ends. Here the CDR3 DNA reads TGTGCCAGCAGTCGTTTCACGGACGGGGTTCGTAATCAGCCCCAGCATTTT. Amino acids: CASSRFTDGVRNQPQHF.

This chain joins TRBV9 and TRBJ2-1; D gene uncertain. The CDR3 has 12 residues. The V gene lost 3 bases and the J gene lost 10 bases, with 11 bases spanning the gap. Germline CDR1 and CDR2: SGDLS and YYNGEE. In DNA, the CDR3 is TGTGCCAGCAGCGCCGGACCCTCGGAGCAGTTCTTC. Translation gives CASSAGPSEQFF. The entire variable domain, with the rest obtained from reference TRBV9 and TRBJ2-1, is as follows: DSGVTQTPKHLITATGQRVTLRCSPRSGDLSVYWYQQSLDQGLQFLIQYYNGEERAKGNILERFSAQQFPDLHSELNLSSLELGDSALYFCASSAGPSEQFFGPGTRLTVL.

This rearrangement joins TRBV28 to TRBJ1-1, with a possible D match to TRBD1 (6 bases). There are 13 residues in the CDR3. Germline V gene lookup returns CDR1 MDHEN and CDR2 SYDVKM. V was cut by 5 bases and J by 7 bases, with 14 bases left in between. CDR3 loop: CASSVIGDIEAFF. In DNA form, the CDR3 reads TGTGCCAGCAGTGTAATAGGGGACATTGAAGCTTTCTTT.

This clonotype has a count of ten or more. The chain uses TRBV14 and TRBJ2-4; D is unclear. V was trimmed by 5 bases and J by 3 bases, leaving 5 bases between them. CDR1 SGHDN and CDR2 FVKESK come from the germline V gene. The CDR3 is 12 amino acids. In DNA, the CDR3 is TGTGCCAGCAGCTTTGGCAAAAACATTCAGTACTTC. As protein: CASSFGKNIQYF.

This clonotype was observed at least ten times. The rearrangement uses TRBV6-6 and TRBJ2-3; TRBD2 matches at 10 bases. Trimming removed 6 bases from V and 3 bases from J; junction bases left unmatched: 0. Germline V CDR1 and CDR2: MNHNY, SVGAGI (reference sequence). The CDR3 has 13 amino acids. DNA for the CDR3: TGTGCCAGCAGGACTAGCGGGACAGATACGCAGTATTTT. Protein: CASRTSGTDTQYF.

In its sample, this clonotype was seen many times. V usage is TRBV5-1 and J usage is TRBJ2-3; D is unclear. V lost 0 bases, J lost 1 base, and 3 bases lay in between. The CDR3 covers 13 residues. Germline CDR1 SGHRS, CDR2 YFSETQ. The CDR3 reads CASSLGGTDTQYF. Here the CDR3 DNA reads TGCGCCAGCAGCTTGGGTGGCACAGATACGCAGTATTTT.

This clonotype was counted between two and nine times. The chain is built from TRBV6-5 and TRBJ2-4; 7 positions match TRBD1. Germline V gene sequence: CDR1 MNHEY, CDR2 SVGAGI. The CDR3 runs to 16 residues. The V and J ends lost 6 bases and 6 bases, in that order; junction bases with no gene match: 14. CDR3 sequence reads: CASSRRQGGPINIQYF. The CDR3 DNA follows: TGTGCCAGCAGCAGAAGACAGGGTGGCCCAATAAACATTCAGTACTTC.

The CDR3 loop is CASSVGLEETQYF. The CDR3 nucleotides read TGTGCCAGCAGCGTAGGGTTGGAGGAGACCCAGTACTTC. The chain combines TRBV9 with TRBJ2-5; no reliable D call. Trimming removed 0 bases from V and 5 bases from J, with 8 bases in between. The CDR3 is 13 amino acids. Per germline, CDR1 SGDLS and CDR2 YYNGEE.

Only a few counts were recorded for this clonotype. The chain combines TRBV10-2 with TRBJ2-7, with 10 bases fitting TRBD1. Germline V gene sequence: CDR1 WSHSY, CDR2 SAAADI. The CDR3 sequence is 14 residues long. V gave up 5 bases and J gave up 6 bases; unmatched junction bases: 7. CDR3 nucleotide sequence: TGCGCCAGCAGTCATCGGGACAGGGGAATCGAGCAGTACTTC. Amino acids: CASSHRDRGIEQYF.